The 6 T cell receptor beta chains presented below share a single source sample, sequenced in a study of T cell changes during pregnancy in multiple sclerosis. The repertoire was sequenced with immunoSEQ multiplex PCR; TCRdb's copy has only in-frame clones and lacks some. The sample has roughly 36,000 clones, around 91% seen once. Sequenced here: CD8+ T cells from peripheral blood mononuclear cells, sampled in the second trimester of pregnancy. These receptors originate from a female donor with multiple sclerosis, enrolled in a pregnancy study.

The V call is TRBV30, the J call TRBJ2-7; 8 positions agree with TRBD1. CDR3 length: 13 amino acids. The germline CDR1 and CDR2 sequences are GTSNPN and SVGIG (reference sequence). Germline trimming cut 5 bases from V and 5 bases from J; bases unmatched to any gene: 8. The CDR3 DNA reads TGTGCCTGGCTCACGGACAGGGTGGACGAGCAGTACTTC. Translating gives CAWLTDRVDEQYF.

The V and J genes are TRBV4-1 and TRBJ1-2; no clear D. Germline V gives CDR1 MGHRA, CDR2 YSYEKL. The CDR3 extends over 18 amino acids. V lost 0 bases, J lost 2 bases, and 19 bases lay in between. CDR3 protein: CASSQDFGILTTNYGYTF. CDR3 nucleotide sequence: TGCGCCAGCAGCCAAGATTTCGGGATACTCACGACGAACTATGGCTACACCTTC.

The chain carries TRBV9 and TRBJ2-1; 7 bases are a match to TRBD1. The CDR3 totals 12 residues. The junction had 5 bases not matched to a gene; V was cut back by 7 bases and J by 7 bases. CDR1 SGDLS and CDR2 YYNGEE come from the germline V gene. In DNA form, the CDR3 reads TGTGCCAGCGGATTACAGGGGAATGAGCAGTTCTTC. This gives the protein CASGLQGNEQFF.

This clone was seen a single time. The gene calls are TRBV11-3 and TRBJ2-7, with a weak D call TRBD2 (7 bases). Germline-derived CDR1 and CDR2 are SGHNT and YENEEA. The ends were cut back, 1 base at V and 2 bases at J, with 15 bases in the middle. The CDR3 has 16 residues. The CDR3 region has the DNA TGTGCCAGCAGCTTAGGGGGGGCTAGCGGAACCTACGAGCAGTACTTC. Translated: CASSLGGASGTYEQYF.

The chain uses TRBV6-5 and TRBJ1-1; a possible D gene is TRBD1 (5 bases). Deletions cut 7 bases from V and 7 bases from J, with 19 bases between. CDR1 MNHEY and CDR2 SVGAGI come from the germline V gene. CDR3 length: 14 residues. CDR3 sequence reads: CASTLMVGANEAFF. In nucleotides, the CDR3 is TGTGCCAGCACCCTAATGGTAGGGGCTAATGAAGCTTTCTTT.

The rearrangement uses TRBV5-4 and TRBJ1-1, with a weak D call TRBD1 (6 bases). Germline V gene lookup returns CDR1 SGHNT and CDR2 YYREEE (reference sequence). Trimming stripped 6 bases from V and 7 bases from J, with 22 bases between. The CDR3 consists of 15 residues. This chain's CDR3 is CASTSDRRNLGEAFF. Here the CDR3 DNA reads TGTGCCAGCACCTCTGACAGGCGGAATTTAGGTGAAGCTTTCTTT.